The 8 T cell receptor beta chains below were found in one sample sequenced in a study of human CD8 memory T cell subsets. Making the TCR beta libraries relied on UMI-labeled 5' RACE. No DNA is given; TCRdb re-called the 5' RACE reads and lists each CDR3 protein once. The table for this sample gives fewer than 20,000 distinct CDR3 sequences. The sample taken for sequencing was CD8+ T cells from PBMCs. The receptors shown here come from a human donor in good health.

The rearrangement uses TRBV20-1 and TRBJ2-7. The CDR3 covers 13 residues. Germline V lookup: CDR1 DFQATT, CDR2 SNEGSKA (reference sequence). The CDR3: CSARDSSSYEQYF.

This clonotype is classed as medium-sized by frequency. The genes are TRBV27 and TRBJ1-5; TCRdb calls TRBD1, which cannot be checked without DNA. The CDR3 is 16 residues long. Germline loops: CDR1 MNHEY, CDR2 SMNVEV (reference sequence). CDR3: CASRDLQGNSNQPQHF.

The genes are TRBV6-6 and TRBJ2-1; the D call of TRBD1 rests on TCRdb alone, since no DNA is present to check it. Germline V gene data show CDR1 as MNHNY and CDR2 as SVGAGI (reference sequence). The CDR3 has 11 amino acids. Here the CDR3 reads CATQTGAEQFF.

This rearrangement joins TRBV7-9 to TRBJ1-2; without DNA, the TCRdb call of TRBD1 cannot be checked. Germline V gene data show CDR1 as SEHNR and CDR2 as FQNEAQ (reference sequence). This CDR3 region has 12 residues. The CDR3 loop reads CASSPGGLGYTF. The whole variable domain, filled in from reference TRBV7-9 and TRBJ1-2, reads DTGVSQNPRHKITKRGQNVTFRCDPISEHNRLYWYRQTLGQGPEFLTYFQNEAQLEKSRLLSDRFSAERPKGSFSTLEIQRTEQGDSAMYLCASSPGGLGYTFGSGTRLTVV.

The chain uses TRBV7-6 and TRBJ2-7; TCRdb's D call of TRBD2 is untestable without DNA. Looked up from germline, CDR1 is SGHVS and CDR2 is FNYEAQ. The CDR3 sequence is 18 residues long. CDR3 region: CASTPEAGGGPVLYEQYF. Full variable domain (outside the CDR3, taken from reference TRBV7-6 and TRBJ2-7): GAGVSQSPRYKVTKRGQDVALRCDPISGHVSLYWYRQALGQGPEFLTYFNYEAQQDKSGLPNDRFSAERPEGSISTLTIQRTEQRDSAMYRCASTPEAGGGPVLYEQYFGPGTRLTVT.

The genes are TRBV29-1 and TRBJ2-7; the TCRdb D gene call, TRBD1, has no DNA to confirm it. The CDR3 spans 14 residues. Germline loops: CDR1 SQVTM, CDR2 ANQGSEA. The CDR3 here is CSVTADPPPGEQYF.

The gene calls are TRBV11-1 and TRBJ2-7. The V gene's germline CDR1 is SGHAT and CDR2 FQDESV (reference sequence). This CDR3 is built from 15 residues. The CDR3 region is CASSLRRGSWDEQYF.

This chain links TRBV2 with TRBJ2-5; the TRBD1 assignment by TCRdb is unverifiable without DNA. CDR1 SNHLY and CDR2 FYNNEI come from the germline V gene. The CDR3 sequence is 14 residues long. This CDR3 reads CASSPPGGGETQYF. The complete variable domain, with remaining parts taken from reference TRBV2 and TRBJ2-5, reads EPEVTQTPSHQVTQMGQEVILRCVPISNHLYFYWYRQILGQKVEFLVSFYNNEISEKSEIFDDQFSVERPDGSNFTLKIRSTKLEDSAMYFCASSPPGGGETQYFGPGTRLLVL.